This T cell receptor beta chain was sequenced during a study of CD8 T cells in ankylosing spondylitis. V shed 4 bases, J shed 3 bases, and the junction held 8 bases outside the gene matches. This CDR3 spans 16 amino acids. Looked up from germline, CDR1 is SGHVS and CDR2 is FQNEAQ. Whole-study results and caveats: Relatively scarce in peripheral blood, disease-linked clones were CD8+. Typical of ankylosing spondylitis blood, it appeared, was a TCR beta motif of eight highly homologous variants. Matched synovial fluid from ankylosing spondylitis patients was reported to be enriched for disease-linked clones.

Generation of TCR beta libraries employed quantitative 5'-RACE incorporating molecular barcodes. TCRdb independently ran MiXCR on the 5' RACE reads; one entry per CDR3 protein. The sample holds some 450,000 distinct CDR3 sequences, roughly 15% seen once. Remarks on this clonotype: Its antigen is unidentified.

This chain joins TRBV7-8 and TRBJ2-7, with 11 positions matching TRBD2. The source of this sequence is a male donor with ankylosing spondylitis. Specimen: blood, either unsorted or a sorted T cell fraction (not recorded which). In DNA form, the CDR3 reads TGTGCCAGCAGCTCCGGACTAGCGGGTTTGGGCTACGAGCAGTACTTC. Residues: CASSSGLAGLGYEQYF.